The T cell receptor beta chain under discussion was sequenced for a study of T cells expressing NK-cell markers. Turning to the study itself: Investigators obtained TCR beta repertoires from sorted CD3+CD56+NKG2C+, CD3+CD56+NKG2C- and CD3+CD56-NKG2C+ T cells. Among eight sequenced donors, seven carried HCMV seropositivity while one was seronegative.

The cDNA for TCR beta came from 5'RACE template switching with UMIs. From its re-call of the 5' RACE reads, TCRdb lists each CDR3 protein once, without DNA. The sample table includes 250,000 to 300,000 distinct CDR3 sequences. The CDR3 runs 13 residues. In germline, CDR1 is SGHRS, CDR2 YFSETQ. This chain joins TRBV5-1 and TRBJ2-1; TCRdb's D call of TRBD2 is untestable without DNA. The sample comprised blood T cells: a sorted CD56 or NKG2C T cell subset, CD4+ or CD8+ T cells, or bulk PBMC T cells (not recorded which). This sequence was found in a man between 18 and 35 years old in good health. The chain's CDR3 is CASSPRTSGEQFF.